The rows below give T cell receptor beta chains drawn from one sample of a study of CD8+ T cells in alopecia areata. Produced via immunoSEQ multiplex PCR; TCRdb's table is partial and in-frame only. Among some 110,000 clones listed, approximately 38% were seen once. Sequences were obtained from CD4+ T cells sorted from blood. These receptors came from a human donor with alopecia areata. Both conserved end residues are part of each CDR3. Clone size is stated in some rows and not others, as once, few, many or a class when expanded.

v_call,clone_size,j_call,cdr3_aa
TRBV5-1,.,TRBJ1-2,CASRVTGDYGYTF
TRBV30,.,TRBJ1-5,CAWSVEGRQPQHF
TRBV29-1,few,TRBJ2-1,CSVEGKGGEQFF
TRBV4-2,.,TRBJ2-2,CASSQGQGSTGELFF
TRBV2,.,TRBJ1-6,CASSGQGSSPLHF
TRBV7-8,.,TRBJ1-1,CASSLQGIMNTEAFF
TRBV30,.,TRBJ1-5,CAWSVNTHSNQPQHF
TRBV7-2,few,TRBJ2-2,CASSLTSSYTGELFF
TRBV28,few,TRBJ1-1,CASSTNTEAFF
TRBV7-2,.,TRBJ1-6,CASSLTGTDYSPLHF
TRBV7-9,.,TRBJ2-5,CASSRGVSGSGETQYF